These 5 T cell receptor beta chains were sequenced from one sample in a study of blood T cell repertoires in COVID-19. Produced via immunoSEQ multiplex PCR; TCRdb's table is partial and in-frame only. This table has roughly 63,000 clones, more than 60% appearing once. Source material: peripheral blood. These receptors originate from a human donor in a cohort sampled during active COVID-19.

This clone was found a few times. This chain connects TRBV7-2 to TRBJ1-2; 7 positions agree with TRBD1. This CDR3 is built from 15 residues. V shed 5 bases, J shed 8 bases, and the junction held 14 bases outside the gene matches. Germline V gives CDR1 SGHTA, CDR2 FQGNSA. CDR3 DNA: TGTGCCAGCAGCCCCCTTGGGCAGGGGGATTTGGGCTACACCTTC. It encodes CASSPLGQGDLGYTF. Full variable domain (rest looked up from reference TRBV7-2 and TRBJ1-2): GAGVSQSPSNKVTEKGKDVELRCDPISGHTALYWYRQSLGQGLEFLIYFQGNSAPDKSGLPSDRFSAERTGGSVSTLTIQRTQQEDSAVYLCASSPLGQGDLGYTFGSGTRLTVV.

This sequence joins TRBV11-2 and TRBJ1-1; maybe TRBD1 (6 bases). The CDR3 has 15 residues. V dropped 1 base and J dropped 2 bases, with 11 bases sitting between them. Germline CDR1 is SGHAT and CDR2 is FQNNGV. CDR3 in DNA: TGTGCCAGCAGCTTAGGGGGGGGCCTAAACACTGAAGCTTTCTTT. Its translation is CASSLGGGLNTEAFF.

The V call is TRBV5-4, the J call TRBJ2-7; 14 nucleotides align to TRBD2. There are 16 residues in the CDR3. Trimming took 4 bases from V and 6 from J; bases not matched to a gene: 9. CDR1 and CDR2 from the germline V gene are SGHNT and YYREEE (reference sequence). The DNA of the CDR3 is TGTGCCAGCAGCAAGGGACTAGCGGGAGTAAAATCCGAGCAGTACTTC. Its translation: CASSKGLAGVKSEQYF.

This chain uses TRBV9 with TRBJ2-3; 8 bases are shared with TRBD2. CDR3 length: 15 residues. Unmatched junction bases numbered 4, after V lost 4 bases and J lost 0 bases. CDR1 is SGDLS, CDR2 YYNGEE, per germline. The CDR3 spells CASSFSGASTDTQYF. Here the CDR3 DNA reads TGTGCCAGCAGCTTTAGCGGGGCTAGCACAGATACGCAGTATTTT.

This clone was seen more than once but under ten times. CDR3: CASSLGGSGTSGEQYF. The CDR3 DNA follows: TGTGCCAGCAGCTTAGGTGGCTCCGGGACTAGCGGCGAGCAGTACTTC. The chain joins TRBV7-6 to TRBJ2-7, with 11 bases matching TRBD2. J was trimmed by 6 bases and V by 1 base; bases with no gene match: 8. Germline V gene data show CDR1 as SGHVS and CDR2 as FNYEAQ. CDR3 length equals 16 residues. The entire variable domain, with the rest obtained from reference TRBV7-6 and TRBJ2-7, is as follows: GAGVSQSPRYKVTKRGQDVALRCDPISGHVSLYWYRQALGQGPEFLTYFNYEAQQDKSGLPNDRFSAERPEGSISTLTIQRTEQRDSAMYRCASSLGGSGTSGEQYFGPGTRLTVT.